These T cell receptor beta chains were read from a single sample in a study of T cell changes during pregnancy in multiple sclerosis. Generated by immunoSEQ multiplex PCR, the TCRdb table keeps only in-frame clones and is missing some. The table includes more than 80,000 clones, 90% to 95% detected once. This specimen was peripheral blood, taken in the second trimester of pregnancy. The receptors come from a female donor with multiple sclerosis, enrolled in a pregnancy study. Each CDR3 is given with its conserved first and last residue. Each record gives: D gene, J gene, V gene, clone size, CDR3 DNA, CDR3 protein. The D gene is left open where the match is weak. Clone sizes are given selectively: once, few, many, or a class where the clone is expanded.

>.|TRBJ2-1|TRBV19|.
TGTGCCAGTAGTATTCGGTTTAATGAGCAGTTCTTC
CASSIRFNEQFF
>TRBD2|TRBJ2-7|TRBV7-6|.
TGTGCCAGCAGCCCCCGGACTAGCGCGTACGAGCAGTACTTC
CASSPRTSAYEQYF
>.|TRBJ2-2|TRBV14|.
TGTGCCAGCAGCCAAGATCTTGTTACCGGGGAGCTGTTTTTT
CASSQDLVTGELFF
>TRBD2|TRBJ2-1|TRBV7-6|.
TGTGCCAGCAGCTCGCTCCTAGCGGAAGTATACAATGAGCAGTTCTTC
CASSSLLAEVYNEQFF
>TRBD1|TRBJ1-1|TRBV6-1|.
TGTGCCAGCAGTTTAACCGGGACAGGGAGCACTGAAGCTTTCTTT
CASSLTGTGSTEAFF
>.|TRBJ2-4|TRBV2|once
TGTGCCAGCAGTGAGACAGGGAGGATGACGGGAGCCAAAAACATTCAGTACTTC
CASSETGRMTGAKNIQYF
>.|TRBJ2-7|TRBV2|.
TGTGCCAGCAGCATCTACGAGCAGTACTTC
CASSIYEQYF
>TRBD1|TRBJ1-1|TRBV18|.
TGTGCCAGCGAATACAGTAGGGGACAGATCTCCACTGAAGCTTTCTTT
CASEYSRGQISTEAFF
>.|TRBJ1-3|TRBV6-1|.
TGTGCCAGCAGTGATCGTCGGGGGGCTACTGGAAACACCATATATTTT
CASSDRRGATGNTIYF
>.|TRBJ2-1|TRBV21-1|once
TGTGCCAGCAGCAAGGGGGCAGGCACCCGCAATGAGCAGTTCTTC
CASSKGAGTRNEQFF
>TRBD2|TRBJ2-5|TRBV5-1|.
TGCGCCAGCAGCTGGACTAGCGGGAACTTCCAAGAGACCCAGTACTTC
CASSWTSGNFQETQYF
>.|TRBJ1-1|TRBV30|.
TGTGCCTGGAGTTACGGGGACACAAGAACTGAAGCTTTCTTT
CAWSYGDTRTEAFF
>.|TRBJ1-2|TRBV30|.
TGTGCCTGGAGTGACCCGGGCAGGGCGAACTATGGCTACACCTTC
CAWSDPGRANYGYTF
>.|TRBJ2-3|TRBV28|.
TGTGCCAGCAGTTTAGGCGACAACATAGAGGGCCACACGCAGTATTTT
CASSLGDNIEGHTQYF
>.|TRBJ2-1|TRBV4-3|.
TGCGCCAGCAGCCCAGGACTGATTGGGACTGACAATGAGCAGTTCTTC
CASSPGLIGTDNEQFF
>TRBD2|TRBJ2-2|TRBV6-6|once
TGTGCCAGCAGTGAGCGGGAGGGCCTCGCCGGGGAGCTGTTTTTT
CASSEREGLAGELFF
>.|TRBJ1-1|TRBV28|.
TGTGCTCTAGAGAGGCTGAACACTGAAGCTTTCTTT
CALERLNTEAFF
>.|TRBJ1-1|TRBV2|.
TGTGCCACCCTCGGGGGGCTTAGGACTGAAGCTTTCTTT
CATLGGLRTEAFF
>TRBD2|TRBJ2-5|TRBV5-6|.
TGTGCCAGCAGCTGGGGGACTAGCGGACCATACCAAGAGACCCAGTACTTC
CASSWGTSGPYQETQYF
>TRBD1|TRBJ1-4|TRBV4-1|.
TGCGCCAGCACCCTAGGACAGGGGGAAGAAAAACTGTTTTTT
CASTLGQGEEKLFF
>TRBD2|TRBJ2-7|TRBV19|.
TGTGCCTCCGCCCCGTCTAGCGGGTTATCCTACGAGCAGTACTTC
CASAPSSGLSYEQYF
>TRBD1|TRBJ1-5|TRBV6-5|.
TGTGCCAGCGGTACTAACAGGGGACAGCCCCAGCATTTT
CASGTNRGQPQHF
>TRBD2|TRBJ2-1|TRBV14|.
TGTGCCAGCAGCCAAGTAAGAGGCGCGGGGGGAACTGGGCAGTTCTTC
CASSQVRGAGGTGQFF
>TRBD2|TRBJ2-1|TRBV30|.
TGTGCCTGGAGGAGCGGGAGGGCCTACAATGAGCAGTTCTTC
CAWRSGRAYNEQFF
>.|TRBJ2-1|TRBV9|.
TGTGCCAGCAGCGTACGGCCTAGCGATACCACCGGTGAGCAGTTCTTC
CASSVRPSDTTGEQFF
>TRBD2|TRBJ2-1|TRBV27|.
TGTGCCAGTCTTAGAATGAGCGGGAGGCCTACGGGTGAGCAGTTCTTC
CASLRMSGRPTGEQFF
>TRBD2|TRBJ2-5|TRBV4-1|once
TGCGCCAGCAGCCATATAGCGGGCGAGGAGACCCAGTACTTC
CASSHIAGEETQYF
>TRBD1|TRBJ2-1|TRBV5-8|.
TGTGCCAGCCACAGTGGGGACAGGAGGTACAATGAGCAGTTCTTC
CASHSGDRRYNEQFF
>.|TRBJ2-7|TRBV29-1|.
TGCAGCGTTGCGCGGGGTGTGGACGAGCAGTACTTC
CSVARGVDEQYF
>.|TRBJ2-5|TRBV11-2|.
TGTGCCAGCAGCTTTCAAACAGATTATGAAGAGACCCAGTACTTC
CASSFQTDYEETQYF
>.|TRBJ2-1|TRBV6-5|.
TGTGCCAGCAGTTACGGCCTCTACAATGAGCAGTTCTTC
CASSYGLYNEQFF
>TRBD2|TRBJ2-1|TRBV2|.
TGTGCCAGCCCCGGGACTAGCGACTACAATGAGCAGTTCTTC
CASPGTSDYNEQFF
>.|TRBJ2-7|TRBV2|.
TGTGCCAGCAGTGAAAACGGTACGCCCCGCGACGAGCAGTACTTC
CASSENGTPRDEQYF
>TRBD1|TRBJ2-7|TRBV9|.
TGTGCCACAGGGGGAGAGAATCCCTACGAGCAGTACTTC
CATGGENPYEQYF
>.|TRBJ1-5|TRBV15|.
TGTGCCACCAGCAGGGACATACTCAGTCAGCCCCAGCATTTT
CATSRDILSQPQHF
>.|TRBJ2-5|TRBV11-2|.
TGTGCCAGCAGCTTAGGGGGCAGGGGCCAAGAGACCCAGTACTTC
CASSLGGRGQETQYF
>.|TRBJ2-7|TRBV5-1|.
TGCGCCAGCAGCTCGCCCCAGCGGAAATTCTCCTACGAGCAGTACTTC
CASSSPQRKFSYEQYF
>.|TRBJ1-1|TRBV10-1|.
TGCGCCAGCACCCCAGGGGTTCGGGCTGAAGCTTTCTTT
CASTPGVRAEAFF
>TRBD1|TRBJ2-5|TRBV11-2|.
TGTGCCAGCTACCGTGGGACAGGGCAAGAGACCCAGTACTTC
CASYRGTGQETQYF
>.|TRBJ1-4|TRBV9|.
TGTGCCAGCAGCGAAACAGGGTGGACTAATGAAAAACTGTTTTTT
CASSETGWTNEKLFF
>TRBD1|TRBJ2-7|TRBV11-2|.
TGTGCCAGCAGCCATCCGGGACAGTTCTACGAGCAGTACTTC
CASSHPGQFYEQYF
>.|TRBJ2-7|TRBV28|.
TGTGCCAGCAGCCCTTGGGTGGAGGGGTACGGCGCCGTCCATTCCTACGAGCAGTACTTC
CASSPWVEGYGAVHSYEQYF
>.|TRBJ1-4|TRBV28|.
TGTGCCAGCAGCCTACGTTATGAAAAACTGTTTTTT
CASSLRYEKLFF
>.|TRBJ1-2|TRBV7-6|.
TGTGCCAGCAGCTTAAATCAGGATTATGGCTACACCTTC
CASSLNQDYGYTF
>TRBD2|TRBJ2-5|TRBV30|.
TGTGCCTGCTTGACGGGGGGTCACGAGACCCAGTACTTC
CACLTGGHETQYF
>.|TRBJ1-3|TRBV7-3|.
TGTGCCAGCAGCTTATGTTATTGGCCCCCAGGCTCTGGAAACACCATATATTTT
CASSLCYWPPGSGNTIYF
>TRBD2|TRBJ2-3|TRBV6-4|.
TGTGCCAGCAGTGCGGGGGGAGGAGGCACAGATACGCAGTATTTT
CASSAGGGGTDTQYF
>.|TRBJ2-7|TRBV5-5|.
TGTGCCAGCAGCTTTGGCAAATCCTACGAGCAGTACTTC
CASSFGKSYEQYF